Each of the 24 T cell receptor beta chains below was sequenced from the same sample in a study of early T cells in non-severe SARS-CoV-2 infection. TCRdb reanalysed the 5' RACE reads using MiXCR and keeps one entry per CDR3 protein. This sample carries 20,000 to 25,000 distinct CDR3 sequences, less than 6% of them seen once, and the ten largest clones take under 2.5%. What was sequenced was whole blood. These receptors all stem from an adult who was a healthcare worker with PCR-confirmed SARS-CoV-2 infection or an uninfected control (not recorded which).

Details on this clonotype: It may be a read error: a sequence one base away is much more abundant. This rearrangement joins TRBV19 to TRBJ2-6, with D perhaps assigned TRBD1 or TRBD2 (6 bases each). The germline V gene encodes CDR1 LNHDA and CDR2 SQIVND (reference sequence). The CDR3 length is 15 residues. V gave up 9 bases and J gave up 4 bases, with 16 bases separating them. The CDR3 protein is CASGDGGGGANVLTF. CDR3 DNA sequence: TGTGCCAGCGGGGACGGGGGCGGAGGGGCCAACGTCCTGACTTTC. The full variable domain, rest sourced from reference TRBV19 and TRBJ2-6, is DGGITQSPKYLFRKEGQNVTLSCEQNLNHDAMYWYRQDPGQGLRLIYYSQIVNDFQKGDIAEGYSVSREKKESFPLTVTSAQKNPTAFYLCASGDGGGGANVLTFGAGSRLTVL.

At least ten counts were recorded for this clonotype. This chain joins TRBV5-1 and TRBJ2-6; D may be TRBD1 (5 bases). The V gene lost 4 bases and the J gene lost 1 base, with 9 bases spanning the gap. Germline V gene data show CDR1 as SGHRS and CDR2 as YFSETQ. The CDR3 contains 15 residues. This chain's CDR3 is CASSLDSSGANVLTF. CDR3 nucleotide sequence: TGCGCCAGCAGCCTCGACAGTTCTGGGGCCAACGTCCTGACTTTC.

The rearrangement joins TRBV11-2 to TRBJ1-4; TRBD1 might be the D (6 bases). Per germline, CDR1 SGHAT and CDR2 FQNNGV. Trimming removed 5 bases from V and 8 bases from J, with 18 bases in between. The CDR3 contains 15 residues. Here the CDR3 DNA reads TGTGCCAGCAGCCCTCGTACAGGGTCGGGCGAAAAACTGTTTTTT. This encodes CASSPRTGSGEKLFF.

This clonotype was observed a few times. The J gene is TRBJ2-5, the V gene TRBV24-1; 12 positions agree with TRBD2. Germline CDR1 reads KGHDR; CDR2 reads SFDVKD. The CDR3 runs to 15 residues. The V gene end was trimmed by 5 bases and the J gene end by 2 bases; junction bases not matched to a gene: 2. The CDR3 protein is CATSGTSGGQETQYF. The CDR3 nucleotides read TGTGCCACCAGTGGAACTAGCGGGGGGCAAGAGACCCAGTACTTC.

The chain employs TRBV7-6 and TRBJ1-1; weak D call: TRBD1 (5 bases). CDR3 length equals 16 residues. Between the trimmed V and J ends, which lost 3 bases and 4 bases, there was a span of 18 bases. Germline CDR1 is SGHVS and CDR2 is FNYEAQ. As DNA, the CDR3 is TGTGCCAGCAGCTTGGGGCAGTACTTGGGGGTCACTGAAGCTTTCTTT. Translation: CASSLGQYLGVTEAFF.

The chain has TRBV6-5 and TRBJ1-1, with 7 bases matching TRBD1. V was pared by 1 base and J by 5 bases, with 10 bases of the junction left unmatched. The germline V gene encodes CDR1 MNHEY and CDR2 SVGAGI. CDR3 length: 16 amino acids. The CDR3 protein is CASSYFSSAGGTEAFF. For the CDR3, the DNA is TGTGCCAGCAGTTACTTTTCTTCGGCAGGGGGGACTGAAGCTTTCTTT.

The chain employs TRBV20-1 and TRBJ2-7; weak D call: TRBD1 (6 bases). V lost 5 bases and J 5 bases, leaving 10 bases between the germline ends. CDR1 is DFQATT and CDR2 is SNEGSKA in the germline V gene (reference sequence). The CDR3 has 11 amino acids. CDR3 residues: CSAQGMNEQYF. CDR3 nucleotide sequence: TGCAGTGCTCAGGGGATGAACGAGCAGTACTTC.

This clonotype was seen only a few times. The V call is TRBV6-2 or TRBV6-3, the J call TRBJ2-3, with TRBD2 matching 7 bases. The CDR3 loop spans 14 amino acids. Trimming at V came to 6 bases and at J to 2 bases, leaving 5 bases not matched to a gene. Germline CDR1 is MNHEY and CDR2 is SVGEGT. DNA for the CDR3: TGTGCCAGCAGCCTGACTAGCCTCACAGATACGCAGTATTTT. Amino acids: CASSLTSLTDTQYF.

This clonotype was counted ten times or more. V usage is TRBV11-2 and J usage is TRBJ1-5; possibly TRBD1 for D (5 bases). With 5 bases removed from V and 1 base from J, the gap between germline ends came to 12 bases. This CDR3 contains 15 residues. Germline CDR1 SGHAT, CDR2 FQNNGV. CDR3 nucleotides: TGTGCCAGCAGCCCACTTCGGGGGAGCAATCAGCCCCAGCATTTT. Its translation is CASSPLRGSNQPQHF.

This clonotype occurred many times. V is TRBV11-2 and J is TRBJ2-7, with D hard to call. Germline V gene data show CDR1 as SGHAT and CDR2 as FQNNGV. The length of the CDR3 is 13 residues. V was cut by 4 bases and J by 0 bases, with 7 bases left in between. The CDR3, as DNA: TGTGCCAGCAGCTCGCAGAGCTCCTACGAGCAGTACTTC. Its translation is CASSSQSSYEQYF. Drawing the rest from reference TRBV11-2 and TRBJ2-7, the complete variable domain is EAGVAQSPRYKIIEKRQSVAFWCNPISGHATLYWYQQILGQGPKLLIQFQNNGVVDDSQLPKDRFSAERLKGVDSTLKIQPAKLEDSAVYLCASSSQSSYEQYFGPGTRLTVT.

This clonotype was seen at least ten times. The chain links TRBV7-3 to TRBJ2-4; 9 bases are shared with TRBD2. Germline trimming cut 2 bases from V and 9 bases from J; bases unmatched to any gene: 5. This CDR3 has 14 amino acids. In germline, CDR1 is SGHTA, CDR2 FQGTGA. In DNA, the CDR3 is TGTGCCAGCAGCTTAGTAGCGGGGGAGGCCATTCAGTACTTC. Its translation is CASSLVAGEAIQYF.

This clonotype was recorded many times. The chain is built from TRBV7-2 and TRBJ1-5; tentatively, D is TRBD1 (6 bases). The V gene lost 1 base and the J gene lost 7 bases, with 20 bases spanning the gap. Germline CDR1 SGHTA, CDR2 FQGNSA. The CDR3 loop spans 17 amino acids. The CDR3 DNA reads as TGTGCCAGCAGCTTAGGGGGGCCCGGGGCGAAGGGCCAGCCCCAGCATTTT. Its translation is CASSLGGPGAKGQPQHF. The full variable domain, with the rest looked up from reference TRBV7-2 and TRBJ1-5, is GAGVSQSPSNKVTEKGKDVELRCDPISGHTALYWYRQSLGQGLEFLIYFQGNSAPDKSGLPSDRFSAERTGGSVSTLTIQRTQQEDSAVYLCASSLGGPGAKGQPQHFGDGTRLSIL.

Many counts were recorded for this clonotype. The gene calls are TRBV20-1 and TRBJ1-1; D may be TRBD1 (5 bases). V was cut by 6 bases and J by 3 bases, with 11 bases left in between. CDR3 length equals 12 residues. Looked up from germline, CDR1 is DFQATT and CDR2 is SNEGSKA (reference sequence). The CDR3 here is CSADRGDTEAFF. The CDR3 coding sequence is TGCAGTGCAGATCGAGGGGACACTGAAGCTTTCTTT.

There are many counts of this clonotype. For the CDR3, the DNA is TGCGCCAGCCCATGGGAGACCCAGTACTTC. This gives the protein CASPWETQYF. The chain links TRBV5-1 to TRBJ2-5; D is uncertain. In germline, CDR1 is SGHRS, CDR2 YFSETQ. CDR3 length: 10 residues. V lost 7 bases and J 5 bases, leaving 6 bases between the germline ends. Filled out from reference TRBV5-1 and TRBJ2-5, the complete variable domain reads KAGVTQTPRYLIKTRGQQVTLSCSPISGHRSVSWYQQTPGQGLQFLFEYFSETQRNKGNFPGRFSGRQFSNSRSEMNVSTLELGDSALYLCASPWETQYFGPGTRLLVL.

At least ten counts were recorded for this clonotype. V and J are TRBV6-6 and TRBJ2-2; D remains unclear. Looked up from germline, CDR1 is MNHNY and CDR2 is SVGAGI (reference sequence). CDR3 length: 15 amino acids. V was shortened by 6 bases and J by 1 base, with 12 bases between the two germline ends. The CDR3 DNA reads TGTGCCAGCAGCCTGGACGGCCGGAACACCGGGGAGCTGTTTTTT. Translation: CASSLDGRNTGELFF.

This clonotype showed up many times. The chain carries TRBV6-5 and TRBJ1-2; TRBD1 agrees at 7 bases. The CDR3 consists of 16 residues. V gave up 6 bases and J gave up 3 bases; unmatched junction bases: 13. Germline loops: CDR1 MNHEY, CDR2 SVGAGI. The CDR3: CASRPTPRGGDYGYTF. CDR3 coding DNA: TGTGCCAGCAGACCAACGCCCAGGGGGGGCGACTATGGCTACACCTTC.

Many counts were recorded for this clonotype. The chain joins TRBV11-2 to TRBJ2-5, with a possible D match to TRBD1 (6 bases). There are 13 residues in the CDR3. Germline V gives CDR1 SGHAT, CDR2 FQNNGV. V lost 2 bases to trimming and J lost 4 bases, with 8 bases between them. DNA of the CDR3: TGTGCCAGCAGCTTAACAGGGCGAGAGACCCAGTACTTC. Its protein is CASSLTGRETQYF.

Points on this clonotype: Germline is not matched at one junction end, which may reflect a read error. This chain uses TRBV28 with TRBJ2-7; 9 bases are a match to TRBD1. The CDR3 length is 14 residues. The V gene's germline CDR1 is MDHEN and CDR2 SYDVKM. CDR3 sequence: CAGRTGTGSYEQYF. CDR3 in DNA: TGTGCCGGCAGAACCGGGACAGGGTCCTACGAGCAGTACTTC. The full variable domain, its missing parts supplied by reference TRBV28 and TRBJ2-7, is DVKVTQSSRYLVKRTGEKVFLECVQDMDHENMFWYRQDPGLGLRLIYFSYDVKMKEKGDIPEGYSVSREKKERFSLILESASTNQTSMYLCAGRTGTGSYEQYFGPGTRLTVT.

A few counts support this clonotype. The DNA for the CDR3 is TGTGCCAGCAGTGAGACTAGCGGGACATCCTACGAGCAGTACTTC. Protein sequence: CASSETSGTSYEQYF. This chain connects TRBV6-6 to TRBJ2-7, with 11 bases identical to TRBD2. The V gene's germline CDR1 is MNHNY and CDR2 SVGAGI (reference sequence). J lost 1 base, V lost 5 bases, and 4 bases had no gene match. The CDR3 has 15 amino acids.

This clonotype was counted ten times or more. CDR3 coding DNA: TGTGCCAGCAGCTGGGCCGGGGGGGCGGCCACCGGGGAGCTGTTTTTT. Translated: CASSWAGGAATGELFF. The gene calls are TRBV7-2 and TRBJ2-2; 8 positions match TRBD2. The length of the CDR3 is 16 residues. From germline, CDR1 is SGHTA and CDR2 FQGNSA. With 4 bases clipped from V and 4 bases from J, the junction kept 8 bases outside the gene matches.

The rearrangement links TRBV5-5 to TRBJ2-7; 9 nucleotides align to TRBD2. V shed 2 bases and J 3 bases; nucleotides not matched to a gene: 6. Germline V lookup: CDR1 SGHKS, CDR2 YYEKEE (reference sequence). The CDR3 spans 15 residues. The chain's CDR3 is CASSFGGTSSYEQYF. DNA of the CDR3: TGTGCCAGCAGCTTCGGAGGGACTAGCAGCTACGAGCAGTACTTC.

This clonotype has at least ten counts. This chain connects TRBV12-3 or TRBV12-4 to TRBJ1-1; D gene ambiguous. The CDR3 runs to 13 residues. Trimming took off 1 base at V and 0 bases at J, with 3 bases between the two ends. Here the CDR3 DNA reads TGTGCCAGCAGTTTAGGGATGAACACTGAAGCTTTCTTT. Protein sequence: CASSLGMNTEAFF.

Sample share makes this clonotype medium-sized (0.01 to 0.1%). The CDR3 nucleotides are TGTGCCAGCAGCGACCGTGATACGCAGTATTTT. It is translated as CASSDRDTQYF. This chain links TRBV11-2 with TRBJ2-3; D gene ambiguous. With 5 bases removed from V and 6 bases from J, the gap between germline ends came to 6 bases. This CDR3 spans 11 amino acids. The germline gives CDR1 SGHAT, CDR2 FQNNGV.

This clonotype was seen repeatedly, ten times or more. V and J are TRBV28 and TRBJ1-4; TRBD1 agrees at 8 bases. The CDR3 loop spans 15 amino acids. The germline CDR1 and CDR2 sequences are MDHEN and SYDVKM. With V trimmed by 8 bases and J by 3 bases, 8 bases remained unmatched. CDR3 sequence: CASRPWGQANEKLFF. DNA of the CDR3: TGTGCCAGCCGACCGTGGGGACAGGCTAATGAAAAACTGTTTTTT.